The 29 T cell receptor beta chains in this list originate from one sample, sequenced in a study of CD4+ T cells in melanoma. Method: immunoSEQ multiplex PCR; TCRdb's copy keeps in-frame clones and lacks some. The data show around 13,000 clones, 60% to 75% seen once. Sequencing was carried out using cells from a culture (not recorded whether cultured in vitro). Receptors originate from a human donor with melanoma.

The rearrangement uses TRBV27 and TRBJ2-7; either TRBD1 or TRBD2 may fit D (5 bases each). Trimming removed 6 bases from V and 2 bases from J, with 17 bases in between. Germline-derived CDR1 and CDR2 are MNHEY and SMNVEV (reference sequence). This CDR3 has 15 residues. CDR3 nucleotides: TGTGCCAGCAGGCTGGGACCGTTCACGGCCTACGAGCAGTACTTC. This gives the protein CASRLGPFTAYEQYF.

This clone appeared a few times. The chain uses TRBV5-8 and TRBJ1-1; D uncertain. Germline V lookup: CDR1 SGHTS, CDR2 YDEGEE. This CDR3 has 11 amino acids. The V end lost 6 bases, the J end lost 5 bases, and 8 bases lay between the germline ends. Here the CDR3 DNA reads TGTGCCAGCAAAAGGAGGACTGAAGCTTTCTTT. This encodes CASKRRTEAFF.

This clone has a single count. The rearrangement joins TRBV5-1 to TRBJ2-5; D possibly corresponds to TRBD2 (6 bases). Germline assignment: CDR1 SGHRS and CDR2 YFSETQ. CDR3 length equals 14 residues. Deletions cut 0 bases from V and 2 bases from J, with 8 bases between. CDR3 DNA sequence: TGCGCCAGCAGCTTGGGACGGGAGCAAGAGACCCAGTACTTC. This encodes CASSLGREQETQYF.

V usage is TRBV4-1 and J usage is TRBJ2-7, with 8 bases identical to TRBD1. Trimming took 3 bases from V and 2 from J; bases not matched to a gene: 6. Germline V gene data show CDR1 as MGHRA and CDR2 as YSYEKL. The CDR3 sequence is 15 residues long. CDR3 sequence (DNA): TGCGCCAGCAGCCACGGGACAGGTGGAACCTACGAGCAGTACTTC. Its protein product is CASSHGTGGTYEQYF.

With respect to this clone: At one of its ends the junction is not consistent with the germline gene, which may arise from a read error. The chain joins TRBV2 to TRBJ1-6, with D maybe TRBD1 (5 bases). Per the germline V gene, CDR1 is SNHLY and CDR2 is FYNNEI. The CDR3 totals 13 residues. CDR3 in amino acids: CAGRAGHNSPLHF. CDR3 coding DNA: TGTGCCGGCAGGGCAGGGCATAATTCACCCCTCCACTTT. Full variable domain (rest looked up from reference TRBV2 and TRBJ1-6): EPEVTQTPSHQVTQMGQEVILRCVPISNHLYFYWYRQILGQKVEFLVSFYNNEISEKSEIFDDQFSVERPDGSNFTLKIRSTKLEDSAMYFCAGRAGHNSPLHFGNGTRLTVT.

The chain employs TRBV7-8 and TRBJ2-7; TRBD1 or TRBD2 may be the D gene (5 bases each). Germline values: CDR1 SGHVS, CDR2 FQNEAQ. This CDR3 has 14 amino acids. V lost 1 base to trimming and J lost 0 bases, with 7 bases between them. CDR3 sequence (DNA): TGTGCCAGCAGCTTAGAGGGGAGCTCCTACGAGCAGTACTTC. This sequence encodes CASSLEGSSYEQYF.

The genes are TRBV25-1 and TRBJ1-4; no clear D. Trimming pared 7 bases from V and 11 bases from J, leaving 17 bases between. The V gene's germline CDR1 is MGHDK and CDR2 SYGVNS. This CDR3 comprises 13 residues. CDR3 bases: TGTGCCAGCACCTCTATTGGACTTGGGAAACTGTTTTTT. Translation gives CASTSIGLGKLFF.

V is TRBV9 and J is TRBJ2-7; a possible D gene is TRBD1 (5 bases). CDR1 and CDR2 from the germline V gene are SGDLS and YYNGEE. This CDR3 comprises 14 residues. The ends were cut back, 1 base at V and 2 bases at J, with 10 bases in the middle. CDR3 nucleotide sequence: TGTGCCAGCAGCGTATCAGCAGGGCCCTACGAGCAGTACTTC. Protein: CASSVSAGPYEQYF.

V and J are TRBV5-1 and TRBJ2-7; 10 bases match TRBD1. J lost 10 bases, V lost 4 bases, and 14 bases had no gene match. The CDR3 runs 15 residues. CDR1 and CDR2 (germline): SGHRS, YFSETQ. The CDR3 sequence: CASSPEVVGQGFQYF. The CDR3 DNA follows: TGCGCCAGCAGCCCCGAGGTAGTGGGACAGGGGTTCCAGTACTTC. The entire variable domain, with the rest obtained from reference TRBV5-1 and TRBJ2-7, is as follows: KAGVTQTPRYLIKTRGQQVTLSCSPISGHRSVSWYQQTPGQGLQFLFEYFSETQRNKGNFPGRFSGRQFSNSRSEMNVSTLELGDSALYLCASSPEVVGQGFQYFGPGTRLTVT.

J is TRBJ2-5 and V is TRBV14; tentative D call: TRBD2 (5 bases). Germline assignment: CDR1 SGHDN and CDR2 FVKESK. Trimming cost V 11 bases and J 0 bases, with 19 bases left between them. The CDR3 has 15 amino acids. The CDR3 spells CARPSGDVYQETQYF. In DNA form, the CDR3 reads TGTGCCCGACCGTCCGGGGATGTGTACCAAGAGACCCAGTACTTC.

This clone showed up just a few times. The V and J genes are TRBV5-6 and TRBJ2-7; D is ambiguous. The germline CDR1 and CDR2 sequences are SGHDT and YYEEEE. V was trimmed by 4 bases and J by 3 bases, leaving 5 bases between them. This CDR3 spans 11 amino acids. The CDR3 DNA follows: TGTGCCAGCAGCGGGCGCTACGAGCAGTACTTC. Protein sequence: CASSGRYEQYF.

This clone was observed a few times. This chain connects TRBV11-2 to TRBJ1-5, with D maybe TRBD1 (5 bases). V lost 4 bases and J 5 bases, leaving 15 bases between the germline ends. Per the germline V gene, CDR1 is SGHAT and CDR2 is FQNNGV. CDR3 length: 15 residues. CDR3 in DNA: TGTGCCAGCAGCTCCCAGGGCGGTGGTGATCAGCCCCAGCATTTT. Translating it yields CASSSQGGGDQPQHF.

The chain uses TRBV5-6 and TRBJ1-1; no clear D gene. This CDR3 is built from 13 residues. Germline CDR1 and CDR2: SGHDT and YYEEEE. The ends were cut back, 5 bases at V and 5 bases at J, with 13 bases in the middle. The CDR3 loop reads CASSFSVATEAFF. CDR3 sequence (DNA): TGTGCCAGCAGTTTTTCAGTCGCGACTGAAGCTTTCTTT.

The V and J genes are TRBV2 and TRBJ1-5, with TRBD1 identical over 8 bases. Germline V gene lookup returns CDR1 SNHLY and CDR2 FYNNEI. Trimming cost V 8 bases and J 6 bases; bases outside gene matches: 9. The CDR3 loop spans 14 amino acids. As DNA, the CDR3 is TGTGCCAGCGACGGACAGGGCACACCTCAGCCCCAGCATTTT. This sequence encodes CASDGQGTPQPQHF.

The rearrangement uses TRBV9 and TRBJ2-1; D gene uncertain. Trimming stripped 4 bases from V and 7 bases from J, with 18 bases between. Germline CDR1 reads SGDLS; CDR2 reads YYNGEE. The CDR3 runs 15 residues. CDR3 sequence reads: CASSPPPDRLNEQFF. The DNA for the CDR3 is TGTGCCAGCAGCCCTCCTCCGGACCGCCTAAATGAGCAGTTCTTC.

V and J are TRBV5-1 and TRBJ1-4; D possibly corresponds to TRBD1 (5 bases). Per germline, CDR1 SGHRS and CDR2 YFSETQ. This CDR3 is built from 19 residues. V gave up 4 bases and J gave up 0 bases, with 22 bases separating them. The CDR3 DNA reads as TGCGCCAGCAGCCCCCTACCAGGGCCGGTAAAGACAACTAATGAAAAACTGTTTTTT. Its protein is CASSPLPGPVKTTNEKLFF.

This clone showed up just a few times. The rearrangement uses TRBV2 and TRBJ1-2; TRBD1 matches at 7 bases. The CDR3 consists of 13 residues. Germline CDR1 is SNHLY and CDR2 is FYNNEI. V shed 7 bases and J 4 bases; nucleotides not matched to a gene: 6. DNA for the CDR3: TGTGCCAGCACAGGGGCAGGGGGCTATGGCTACACCTTC. Protein: CASTGAGGYGYTF. The entire variable domain, with the rest obtained from reference TRBV2 and TRBJ1-2, is as follows: EPEVTQTPSHQVTQMGQEVILRCVPISNHLYFYWYRQILGQKVEFLVSFYNNEISEKSEIFDDQFSVERPDGSNFTLKIRSTKLEDSAMYFCASTGAGGYGYTFGSGTRLTVV.

The rearrangement links TRBV25-1 to TRBJ2-5, with D unresolved. V dropped 9 bases and J dropped 7 bases, with 12 bases sitting between them. CDR1 is MGHDK, CDR2 SYGVNS, per germline. The CDR3 runs to 11 residues. The CDR3 is CARLSYGTQYF. The CDR3, as DNA: TGTGCCAGACTCTCTTACGGGACCCAGTACTTC.

This clone was picked up a small number of times. The rearrangement joins TRBV18 to TRBJ1-3; 9 nucleotides line up with TRBD1. Trimming took 6 bases from V and 2 from J; bases not matched to a gene: 14. The CDR3 is 18 amino acids. CDR1 is KGHSH and CDR2 is LQKENI in the germline V gene. DNA of the CDR3: TGTGCCAGCTCCGCCTGGGGCGGGACAGGGAGAACTGGAAACACCATATATTTT. This translates into CASSAWGGTGRTGNTIYF.

V gene TRBV29-1 combines with J gene TRBJ2-7; no firm D call. V was pared by 3 bases and J by 7 bases, with 10 bases between. The germline gives CDR1 SQVTM, CDR2 ANQGSEA. The CDR3 has 11 residues. DNA of the CDR3: TGCAGCGTTGACAGGTTGGGAGAGCAGTACTTC. This gives the protein CSVDRLGEQYF.

The V and J genes are TRBV18 and TRBJ1-6, with 9 bases lining up with TRBD1. J lost 6 bases, V lost 4 bases, and 7 bases had no gene match. This CDR3 has 16 amino acids. CDR1 and CDR2 from the germline V gene are KGHSH and LQKENI. The CDR3 loop is CASSQGNRGLNSPLHF. The CDR3 nucleotides are TGTGCCAGCTCACAGGGGAACAGGGGGCTTAATTCACCCCTCCACTTT.

V usage is TRBV5-4 and J usage is TRBJ2-6; D remains ambiguous. Germline V gives CDR1 SGHNT, CDR2 YYREEE (reference sequence). Trimming took 1 base from V and 3 from J, leaving 8 bases between them. CDR3 length: 15 amino acids. The CDR3 loop is CASSLPAFGANVLTF. The CDR3 region has the DNA TGTGCCAGCAGCTTGCCGGCTTTTGGGGCCAACGTCCTGACTTTC. The entire variable domain, with the rest obtained from reference TRBV5-4 and TRBJ2-6, is as follows: ETGVTQSPTHLIKTRGQQVTLRCSSQSGHNTVSWYQQALGQGPQFIFQYYREEENGRGNFPPRFSGLQFPNYSSELNVNALELDDSALYLCASSLPAFGANVLTFGAGSRLTVL.

The chain recombines TRBV7-3 with TRBJ2-1; 8 bases line up with TRBD1. The junction had 7 bases not matched to a gene; V was cut back by 2 bases and J by 10 bases. The CDR3 contains 14 residues. Germline V gene lookup returns CDR1 SGHTA and CDR2 FQGTGA. The CDR3 coding sequence is TGTGCCAGCAGCTTACGACCTAACAGGGGGGAGCAGTTCTTC. It specifies CASSLRPNRGEQFF.

The chain combines TRBV29-1 with TRBJ2-3; 7 nucleotides line up with TRBD2. Germline V gene lookup returns CDR1 SQVTM and CDR2 ANQGSEA. The CDR3 spans 13 residues. Trimming removed 4 bases from V and 4 bases from J; junction bases left unmatched: 5. Written as DNA, the CDR3 is TGCAGCGTTGTCAGCGGGACCCCAGATACGCAGTATTTT. Translating it yields CSVVSGTPDTQYF.

Only a few counts were recorded for this clone. The chain has TRBV7-9 and TRBJ1-2; D perhaps matches TRBD1 (6 bases). Trimming left V 4 bases short and J 4 bases short, with 25 bases between. The CDR3 loop spans 18 amino acids. The germline gives CDR1 SEHNR, CDR2 FQNEAQ (reference sequence). The CDR3 DNA is TGTGCCAGCAGCTCCCTCCGGGGGGGGCGAGATATCATCTATGGCTACACCTTC. Its translation: CASSSLRGGRDIIYGYTF.

This clone has a handful of counts. The rearrangement uses TRBV5-1 and TRBJ1-2; D is unclear. Trimming removed 5 bases at V and 4 bases at J, with 15 bases between. Germline CDR1 SGHRS, CDR2 YFSETQ. The CDR3 length is 14 residues. CDR3 sequence reads: CASRYTTDSYGYTF. Written as DNA, the CDR3 is TGCGCCAGCAGATACACTACAGACTCCTATGGCTACACCTTC. Together with reference TRBV5-1 and TRBJ1-2, the CDR3 gives the full variable domain: KAGVTQTPRYLIKTRGQQVTLSCSPISGHRSVSWYQQTPGQGLQFLFEYFSETQRNKGNFPGRFSGRQFSNSRSEMNVSTLELGDSALYLCASRYTTDSYGYTFGSGTRLTVV.

CDR3 in amino acids: CASSAGTGGGQPQHF. CDR3 DNA sequence: TGTGCCAGCAGCGCCGGGACAGGGGGCGGTCAGCCCCAGCATTTT. The rearrangement joins TRBV2 to TRBJ1-5; 12 bases map to TRBD1. The CDR3 covers 15 residues. V lost 6 bases to trimming and J lost 6 bases; unmatched junction nucleotides: 6. The germline V gene has CDR1 SNHLY and CDR2 FYNNEI.

This clone was seen more than once but under ten times. The CDR3 nucleotides read TGTGCCAGCAGCTTAGGCCCGGGAGACGGCTACACCTTC. It is translated as CASSLGPGDGYTF. The chain joins TRBV13 to TRBJ1-2; unclear D gene. The CDR3 contains 13 residues. Germline-derived CDR1 and CDR2 are PRHDT and FYEKMQ (reference sequence). V was pared by 0 bases and J by 8 bases, with 10 bases between.

J is TRBJ1-2 and V is TRBV14; unclear D gene. V dropped 3 bases and J dropped 4 bases, with 9 bases sitting between them. This CDR3 comprises 13 residues. Germline CDR1 is SGHDN and CDR2 is FVKESK. The CDR3 reads CASSHGPSYGYTF. The CDR3 bases are TGTGCCAGCAGCCACGGACCGAGCTATGGCTACACCTTC.